The clone carrying this T cell receptor (beta chain) has just a few counts. The sample belongs to a study of T-cell reconstitution after alpha-beta-depleted transplantation in children. The germline gives CDR1 SGHAT, CDR2 FQNNGV. The CDR3 extends over 12 amino acids. V dropped 5 bases and J dropped 7 bases, with 9 bases sitting between them. Preparation of the TCRbeta library was carried out with unique molecular identifiers. Via MiXCR, TCRdb re-called the PCR reads, giving one row per CDR3 protein. The sample consists of over 550,000 distinct CDR3 sequences, about 11% of them appearing once. The rearrangement links TRBV11-2 to TRBJ2-4, with D perhaps matching TRBD1 (6 bases). This TCR was sampled from a human donor who donated a stem cell graft to a child with acute myeloid leukemia. Sequenced material: PBMCs from the stem cell graft donor, taken from the stem cell graft. The CDR3 nucleotides read TGTGCCAGCAGCCGCCAGGGGAACATTCAGTACTTC. Translated, it gives CASSRQGNIQYF.